A selection of T cell receptor beta chains follows, all from one sample in a study of OX40 agonist ivuxolimab in advanced cancers. Generated by immunoSEQ multiplex PCR, the TCRdb table keeps only in-frame clones and is missing some. Of tens of thousands of clones listed, 80% to 90% are singletons. The material was CD4+ or CD8+ T cells sorted from blood, obtained in a trial of the OX40 agonist ivuxolimab. The receptors derive from an adult with an advanced solid tumor such as melanoma, head and neck, liver or kidney cancer. Both conserved end residues are part of each CDR3.

V	J	CDR3
TRBV28	TRBJ1-2	CASSPGSLYGYTF
TRBV6-5	TRBJ1-1	CASRHPSRNTEAFF
TRBV6-6	TRBJ2-7	CASSITGTGEYEQYF
TRBV9	TRBJ1-3	CASSGGHVGNTIYF
TRBV28	TRBJ1-4	CASSSRGGANEKLFF
TRBV11-3	TRBJ2-1	CASSLVTGQGYEQFF
TRBV9	TRBJ2-2	CASTRLASVTGELFF
TRBV9	TRBJ1-1	CASSPVGVWNTEAFF
TRBV6-5	TRBJ1-1	CASSYGGADTEAFF
TRBV29-1	TRBJ2-7	CSVEGSGLYEQYF
TRBV6-6	TRBJ1-1	CASSYSAPGNTEAFF
TRBV5-1	TRBJ1-4	CASSLGQDYEKLFF